This T cell receptor beta chain was documented in a study of blood T cell repertoires in COVID-19. TCRdb's copy holds only in-frame clones and misses some; the assay was immunoSEQ multiplex PCR. The table records about 120,000 clones, roughly 83% of them present only once. Sequencing used peripheral blood. The receptor comes from a man aged 25 to 40 with acute or convalescent COVID-19.

The CDR3 is CASRREGDQYF. In DNA form, the CDR3 reads TGTGCCAGCAGGCGGGAGGGGGACCAGTACTTC. This rearrangement joins TRBV2 to TRBJ2-5; 9 bases are shared with TRBD2. Trimming took 6 bases from V and 10 from J; bases not matched to a gene: 3. The CDR3 is 11 residues long. The germline V gene encodes CDR1 SNHLY and CDR2 FYNNEI.